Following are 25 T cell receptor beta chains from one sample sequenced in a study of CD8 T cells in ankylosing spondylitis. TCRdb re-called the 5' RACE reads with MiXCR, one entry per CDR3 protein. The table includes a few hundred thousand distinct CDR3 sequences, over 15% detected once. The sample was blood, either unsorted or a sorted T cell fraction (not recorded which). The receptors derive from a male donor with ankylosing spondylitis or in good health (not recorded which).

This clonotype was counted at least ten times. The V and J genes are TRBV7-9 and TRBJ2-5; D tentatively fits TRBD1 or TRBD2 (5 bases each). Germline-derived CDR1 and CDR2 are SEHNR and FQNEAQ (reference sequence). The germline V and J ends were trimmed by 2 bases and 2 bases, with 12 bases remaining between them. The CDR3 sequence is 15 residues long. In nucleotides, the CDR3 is TGTGCCAGCAGCTTATCCCGGGACGAACAAGAGACCCAGTACTTC. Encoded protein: CASSLSRDEQETQYF. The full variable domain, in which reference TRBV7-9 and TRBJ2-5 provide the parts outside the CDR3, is DTGVSQNPRHKITKRGQNVTFRCDPISEHNRLYWYRQTLGQGPEFLTYFQNEAQLEKSRLLSDRFSAERPKGSFSTLEIQRTEQGDSAMYLCASSLSRDEQETQYFGPGTRLLVL.

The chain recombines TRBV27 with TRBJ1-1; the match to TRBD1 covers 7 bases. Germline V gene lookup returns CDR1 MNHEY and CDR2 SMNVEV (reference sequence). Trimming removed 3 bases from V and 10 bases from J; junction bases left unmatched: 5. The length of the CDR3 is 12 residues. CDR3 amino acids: CASSFTGASAFF. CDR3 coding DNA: TGTGCCAGCAGTTTCACAGGGGCGTCAGCTTTCTTT.

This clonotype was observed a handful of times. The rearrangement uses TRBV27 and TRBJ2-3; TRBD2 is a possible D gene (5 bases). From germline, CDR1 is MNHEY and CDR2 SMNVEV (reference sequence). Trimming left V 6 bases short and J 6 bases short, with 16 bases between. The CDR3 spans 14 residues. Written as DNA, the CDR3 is TGTGCCAGCAGGGGAATACTAGGTCGGGATACGCAGTATTTT. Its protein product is CASRGILGRDTQYF.

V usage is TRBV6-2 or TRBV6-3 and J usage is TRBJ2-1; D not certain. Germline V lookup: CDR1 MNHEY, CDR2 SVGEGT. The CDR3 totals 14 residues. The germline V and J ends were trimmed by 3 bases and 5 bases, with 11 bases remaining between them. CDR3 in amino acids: CASSYDWINNEQFF. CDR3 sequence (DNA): TGTGCCAGCAGTTATGACTGGATAAACAATGAGCAGTTCTTC.

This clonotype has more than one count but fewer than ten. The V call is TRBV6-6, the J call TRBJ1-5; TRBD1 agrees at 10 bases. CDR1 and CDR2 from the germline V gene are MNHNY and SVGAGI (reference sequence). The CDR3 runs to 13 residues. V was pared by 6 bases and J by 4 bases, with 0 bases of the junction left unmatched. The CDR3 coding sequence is TGTGCCAGCAGGGGACAGGGGAATCAGCCCCAGCATTTT. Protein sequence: CASRGQGNQPQHF.

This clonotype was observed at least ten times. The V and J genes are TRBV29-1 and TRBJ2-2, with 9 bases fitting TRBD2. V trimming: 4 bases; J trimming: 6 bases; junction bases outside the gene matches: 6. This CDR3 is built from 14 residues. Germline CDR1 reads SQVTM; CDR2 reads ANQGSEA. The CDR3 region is CSVVKAGGAGELFF. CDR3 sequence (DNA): TGCAGCGTTGTTAAAGCGGGAGGCGCCGGGGAGCTGTTTTTT.

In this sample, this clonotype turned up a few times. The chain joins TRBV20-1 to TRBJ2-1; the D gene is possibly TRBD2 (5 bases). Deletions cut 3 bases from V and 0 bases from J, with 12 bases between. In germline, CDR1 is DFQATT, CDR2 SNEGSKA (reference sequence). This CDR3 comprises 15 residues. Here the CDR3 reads CSASPDSSSYNEQFF. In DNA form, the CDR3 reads TGCAGTGCTAGCCCGGACTCCAGCTCCTACAATGAGCAGTTCTTC.

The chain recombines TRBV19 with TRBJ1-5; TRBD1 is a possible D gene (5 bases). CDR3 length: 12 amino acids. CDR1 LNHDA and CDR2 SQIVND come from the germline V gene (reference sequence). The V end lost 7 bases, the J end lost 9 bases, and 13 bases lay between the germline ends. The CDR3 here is CASTIDGGPQHF. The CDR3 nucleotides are TGTGCCAGTACCATTGACGGGGGGCCCCAGCATTTT.

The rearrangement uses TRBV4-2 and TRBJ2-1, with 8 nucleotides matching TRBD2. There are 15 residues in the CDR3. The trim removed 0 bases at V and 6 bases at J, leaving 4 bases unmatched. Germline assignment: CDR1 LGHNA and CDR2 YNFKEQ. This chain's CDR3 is CASSQDRTSTNEQFF. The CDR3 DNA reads TGTGCCAGCAGCCAAGACCGGACTAGCACCAATGAGCAGTTCTTC.

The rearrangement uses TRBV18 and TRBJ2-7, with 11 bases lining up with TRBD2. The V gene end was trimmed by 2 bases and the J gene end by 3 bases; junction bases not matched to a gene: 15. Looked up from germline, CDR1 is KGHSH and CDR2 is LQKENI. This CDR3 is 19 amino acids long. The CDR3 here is CASSPIGDSSGRACYEQYF. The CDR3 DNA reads TGTGCCAGCTCACCAATTGGGGACAGTAGCGGGAGGGCCTGCTACGAGCAGTACTTC.

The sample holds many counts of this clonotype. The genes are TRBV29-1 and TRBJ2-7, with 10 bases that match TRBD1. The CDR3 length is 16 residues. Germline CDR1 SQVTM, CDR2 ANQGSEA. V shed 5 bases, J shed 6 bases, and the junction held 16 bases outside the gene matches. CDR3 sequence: CSVPRTGGGSDREQYF. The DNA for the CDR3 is TGCAGCGTTCCTCGGACAGGGGGAGGATCCGATCGCGAGCAGTACTTC.

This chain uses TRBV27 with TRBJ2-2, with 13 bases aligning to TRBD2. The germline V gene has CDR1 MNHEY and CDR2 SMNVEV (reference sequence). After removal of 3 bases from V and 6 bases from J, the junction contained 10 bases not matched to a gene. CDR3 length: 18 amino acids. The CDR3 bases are TGTGCCAGCAGTTTTTGGCCAACTAGCGGGAGGGCCCCCGGGGAGCTGTTTTTT. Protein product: CASSFWPTSGRAPGELFF.

The CDR3, as DNA: TGCAGTGCTAGACTAGCGGGGTTCTACGAGCAGTACTTC. Residues: CSARLAGFYEQYF. The chain couples TRBV20-1 to TRBJ2-7; 9 bases match TRBD2. The CDR3 is 13 residues long. The V segment lost 2 bases and the J segment 3 bases; nucleotides outside the gene matches: 2. Germline V gene data show CDR1 as DFQATT and CDR2 as SNEGSKA (reference sequence).

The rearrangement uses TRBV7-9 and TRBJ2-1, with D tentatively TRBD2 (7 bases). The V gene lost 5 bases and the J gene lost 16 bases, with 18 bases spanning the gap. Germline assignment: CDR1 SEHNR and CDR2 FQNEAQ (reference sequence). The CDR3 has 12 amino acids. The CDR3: CASSHPRGGGFF. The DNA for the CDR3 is TGTGCCAGCAGCCACCCCAGGGGCGGGGGTTTCTTC.

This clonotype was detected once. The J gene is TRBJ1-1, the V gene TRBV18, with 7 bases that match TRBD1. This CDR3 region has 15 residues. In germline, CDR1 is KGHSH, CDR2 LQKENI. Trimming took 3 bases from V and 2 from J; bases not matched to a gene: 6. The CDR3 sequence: CASSPGTDPNTEAFF. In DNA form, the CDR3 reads TGTGCCAGCTCACCTGGGACAGACCCCAACACTGAAGCTTTCTTT.

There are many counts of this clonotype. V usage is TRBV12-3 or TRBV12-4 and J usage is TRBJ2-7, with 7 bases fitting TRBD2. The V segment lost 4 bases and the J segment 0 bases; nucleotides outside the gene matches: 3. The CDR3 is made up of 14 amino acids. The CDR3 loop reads CASSYGGSSYEQYF. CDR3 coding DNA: TGTGCCAGCAGTTACGGGGGGAGCTCCTACGAGCAGTACTTC.

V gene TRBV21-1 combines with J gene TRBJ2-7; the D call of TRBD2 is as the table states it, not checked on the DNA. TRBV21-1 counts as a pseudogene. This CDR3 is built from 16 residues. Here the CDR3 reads CASSKGFSGSPHEQYF. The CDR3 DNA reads TGTGCCAGCAGCAAAGGGTTTAGCGGGAGTCCCCACGAGCAGTACTTC.

CDR3: CASSLGLAVEDEQFF. Written as DNA, the CDR3 is TGTGCCAGCAGCTTGGGACTAGCGGTCGAGGATGAGCAGTTCTTC. The V and J genes are TRBV7-3 and TRBJ2-1; 11 bases match TRBD2. V shed 3 bases and J 8 bases; nucleotides not matched to a gene: 6. The germline V gene has CDR1 SGHTA and CDR2 FQGTGA. The CDR3 runs to 15 residues.

The CDR3 DNA sequence: TGCAGCGTTTTAATTCCGTTAACCTACGAGCAGTACTTC. Amino acids: CSVLIPLTYEQYF. The chain links TRBV29-1 to TRBJ2-7, with unresolved D. V was trimmed by 5 bases and J by 2 bases, leaving 13 bases between them. This CDR3 has 13 residues. Germline V lookup: CDR1 SQVTM, CDR2 ANQGSEA.

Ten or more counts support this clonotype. The CDR3 sequence: CASSQDLVVSEQYF. The CDR3 DNA sequence: TGTGCCAGCAGCCAAGATCTTGTTGTTTCCGAGCAGTACTTC. The V gene is TRBV4-2, the J gene TRBJ2-7; no clear D. Germline CDR1 is LGHNA and CDR2 is YNFKEQ. V lost 0 bases and J lost 6, with 12 bases in between. The CDR3 has 14 amino acids.

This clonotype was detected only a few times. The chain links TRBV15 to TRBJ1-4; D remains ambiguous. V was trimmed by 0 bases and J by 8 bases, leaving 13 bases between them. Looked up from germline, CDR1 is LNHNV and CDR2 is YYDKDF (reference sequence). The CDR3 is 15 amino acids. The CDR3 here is CATSREYSSVEKLFF. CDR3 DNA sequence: TGTGCCACCAGCAGAGAATACTCGAGCGTCGAAAAACTGTTTTTT.

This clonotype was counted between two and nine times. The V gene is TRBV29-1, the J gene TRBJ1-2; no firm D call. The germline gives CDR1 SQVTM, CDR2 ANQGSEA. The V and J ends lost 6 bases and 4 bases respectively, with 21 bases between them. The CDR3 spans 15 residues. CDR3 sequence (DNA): TGCAGCGTCCTCCCTCCCTCGGCTAAGGGCTATGGCTACACCTTC. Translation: CSVLPPSAKGYGYTF.

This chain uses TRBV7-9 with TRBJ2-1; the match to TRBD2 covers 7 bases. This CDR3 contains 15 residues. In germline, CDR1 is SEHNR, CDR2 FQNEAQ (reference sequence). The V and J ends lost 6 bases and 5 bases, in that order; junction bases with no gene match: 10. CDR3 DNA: TGTGCCAGCAGTTTCCGGGAGGCTCTAGACAATGAGCAGTTCTTC. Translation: CASSFREALDNEQFF.

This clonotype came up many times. The DNA of the CDR3 is TGCGCCAGCAGTGTGGGCGACACAGATACGCAGTATTTT. It translates to CASSVGDTDTQYF. The chain recombines TRBV10-1 with TRBJ2-3; the D is unclear. The CDR3 is 13 amino acids. Germline values: CDR1 WNHNN, CDR2 SYGVQD (reference sequence). V lost 4 bases to trimming and J lost 2 bases, with 7 bases between them.

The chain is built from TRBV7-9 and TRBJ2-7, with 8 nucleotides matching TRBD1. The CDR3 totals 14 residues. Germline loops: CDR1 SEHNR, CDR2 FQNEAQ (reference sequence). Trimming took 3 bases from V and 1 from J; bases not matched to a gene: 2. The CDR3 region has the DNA TGTGCCAGCAGCTTTTGGGACAGGTCCTACGAGCAGTACTTC. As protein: CASSFWDRSYEQYF.